Listed below are T cell receptor beta chains from one sample, sequenced in a study of cytomegalovirus exposure and HLA in healthy donors. Clones were read by immunoSEQ multiplex PCR, and TCRdb kept only the in-frame ones, dropping some. The sample comprises some 200,000 clones, about three quarters of which are singletons, and less than 3% rests with the top ten. Sequencing was carried out using PBMCs. These receptors came from a woman aged 55 to 70 in good health and CMV-seropositive. The CDR3 runs from the conserved cysteine through the conserved F or W. Fields, in order: V gene, D gene, clone size, J gene, CDR3 length, CDR3 protein, CDR3 DNA. The D gene is left open where the match is weak. Size is stated for part of the rows, as once, few or many counts, or as a class when the clone is expanded.

TRBV6-5	TRBD1	few	TRBJ1-3	15	CASRLGQATGNTIYF	TGTGCCAGCAGACTGGGACAGGCCACTGGAAACACCATATATTTT
TRBV6-1	TRBD1	-	TRBJ1-2	14	CASSVPTGSYGYTF	TGTGCCAGCAGTGTCCCGACAGGGAGCTATGGCTACACCTTC
TRBV6-6	-	once	TRBJ1-2	13	CASTLDGNHGYTF	TGTGCCAGCACCCTAGACGGGAACCATGGCTACACCTTC
TRBV18	-	-	TRBJ2-7	15	CASFPGQTGSYEQYF	TGTGCCAGCTTCCCCGGACAGACCGGCTCCTACGAGCAGTACTTC
TRBV11-2	TRBD1	-	TRBJ2-7	14	CASSSSVGGVEQYF	TGTGCCAGCAGCTCCAGCGTAGGGGGCGTCGAGCAGTACTTC
TRBV12-1	-	few	TRBJ2-7	13	CASRPRGFYEQYF	TGTGCCAGCCGCCCCCGAGGTTTCTACGAGCAGTACTTC
TRBV7-7	TRBD2	-	TRBJ2-6	19	CASSPLAGRTSSGANVLTF	TGTGCCAGCAGCCCCCTCGCCGGGAGGACTTCCTCTGGGGCCAACGTCCTGACTTTC
TRBV5-1	TRBD2	few	TRBJ2-7	15	CASSRVAGGSYEQYF	TGCGCCAGCAGCCGAGTAGCGGGAGGCTCCTACGAGCAGTACTTC
TRBV5-6	TRBD2	-	TRBJ2-7	15	CASSWGTSGSYEQYF	TGTGCCAGCAGTTGGGGGACTAGCGGGAGCTACGAGCAGTACTTC
TRBV6-5	TRBD1	few	TRBJ2-1	14	CASGQDRGYWEQFF	TGTGCCAGCGGGCAGGACAGGGGGTATTGGGAGCAGTTCTTC
TRBV7-9	TRBD1	once	TRBJ1-1	14	CSSSLRQGFTEAFF	TGTTCCAGCAGCCTAAGACAGGGGTTCACTGAAGCTTTCTTT
TRBV12-5	-	-	TRBJ2-5	11	CASGLGRTQYF	TGTGCTAGTGGTTTGGGCAGGACCCAGTACTTC
TRBV5-1	TRBD1	-	TRBJ2-3	14	CASSTGQGVHTQYF	TGCGCCAGCAGCACCGGACAGGGGGTACATACGCAGTATTTT
TRBV29-1	-	once	TRBJ2-6	14	CSVDLSSGANVLTF	TGCAGCGTTGATTTGAGCTCTGGGGCCAACGTCCTGACTTTC
TRBV20-1	-	once	TRBJ1-4	11	CSASFNEKLFF	TGCAGTGCTAGCTTTAATGAAAAACTGTTTTTT
TRBV6-5	TRBD1	-	TRBJ2-2	15	CASSLGTGATGELFF	TGTGCCAGCAGTTTAGGGACAGGGGCCACCGGGGAGCTGTTTTTT
TRBV7-9	-	-	TRBJ2-7	12	CASSYDSYEQYF	TGTGCCAGCAGCTACGACAGCTACGAGCAGTACTTC
TRBV14	-	-	TRBJ1-6	15	CASSRNREGNSPLHF	TGTGCCAGCAGCCGGAACAGGGAGGGAAATTCACCCCTCCACTTT
TRBV5-1	-	-	TRBJ1-2	14	CASSPAASNYGYTF	TGCGCCAGCAGTCCCGCCGCCAGTAACTATGGCTACACCTTC
TRBV19	TRBD1	-	TRBJ2-2	16	CASSTLGQPNTGELFF	TGTGCCAGTAGTACGTTGGGACAGCCCAACACCGGGGAGCTGTTTTTT
TRBV6-5	-	-	TRBJ1-1	13	CASSYSGHTEAFF	TGTGCCAGCAGTTATAGCGGACACACTGAAGCTTTCTTT
TRBV18	TRBD1	once	TRBJ1-5	16	CASSPRAGGPEQPQHF	TGTGCCAGCTCACCAAGGGCAGGGGGCCCGGAACAGCCCCAGCATTTT
TRBV28	-	once	TRBJ1-3	13	CASSLFSGNTIYF	TGTGCCAGCAGCCTGTTCTCTGGAAACACCATATATTTT
TRBV6-5	-	few	TRBJ2-7	14	CASSYSSLSDEQYF	TGTGCCAGCAGTTACTCAAGTCTCAGCGACGAGCAGTACTTC
TRBV18	TRBD1	few	TRBJ2-2	15	CASSPTGGATGELFF	TGTGCCAGCTCACCAACAGGGGGCGCCACCGGGGAGCTGTTTTTT
TRBV28	-	-	TRBJ1-1	15	CASSLRFRDNTEAFF	TGTGCCAGCAGTTTAAGGTTCAGGGATAACACTGAAGCTTTCTTT
TRBV30	-	-	TRBJ2-7	13	CAWSRDRPYEQYF	TGTGCCTGGAGCCGCGACAGGCCCTACGAGCAGTACTTC
TRBV28	TRBD1	-	TRBJ2-1	14	CAASGTGPLSEQFF	TGTGCCGCCTCCGGGACAGGGCCTCTTAGTGAGCAGTTCTTC
TRBV6-1	TRBD1	-	TRBJ1-2	14	CASSTGDAFYGYTF	TGTGCCAGCAGTACAGGGGACGCTTTCTATGGCTACACCTTC
TRBV7-2	-	-	TRBJ2-7	13	CASSPRLPYEQYF	TGTGCCAGCAGCCCCAGACTACCCTACGAGCAGTACTTC
TRBV9	TRBD1	-	TRBJ2-7	15	CASSVDFDRANEQYF	TGTGCCAGCAGCGTAGATTTCGACAGGGCCAACGAGCAGTACTTC
TRBV27	-	once	TRBJ1-2	14	CASSRYREDYGYTF	TGTGCCAGCAGCCGATACAGGGAAGACTATGGCTACACCTTC
TRBV29-1	-	-	TRBJ1-5	13	CSVSEQNNQPQHF	TGCAGCGTCTCGGAGCAGAATAATCAGCCCCAGCATTTT
TRBV19	TRBD2	-	TRBJ2-1	17	CASSLRGGLGRGNEQFF	TGTGCCAGTAGTCTTCGCGGGGGACTAGGACGTGGGAATGAGCAGTTCTTC
TRBV5-1	TRBD2	-	TRBJ2-3	16	CASHLKPGLATDTQYF	TGCGCCAGCCACCTCAAACCGGGACTAGCTACAGATACGCAGTATTTT
TRBV5-4	TRBD1	-	TRBJ2-1	12	CASSEDRGRKFF	TGTGCCAGCAGCGAAGACAGGGGGAGGAAGTTCTTC
TRBV4-3	TRBD2	-	TRBJ2-4	17	CASSQEIGELAGGIQYF	TGCGCCAGCAGCCAAGAGATTGGGGAACTAGCGGGTGGCATTCAGTACTTC
TRBV2	TRBD2	-	TRBJ2-3	14	CASSRTRVTDTQYF	TGTGCCAGCAGCAGGACTAGAGTCACAGATACGCAGTATTTT
TRBV18	-	once	TRBJ2-1	13	CASSPGLNNEQFF	TGTGCCAGCTCACCGGGACTTAACAATGAGCAGTTCTTC
TRBV19	-	-	TRBJ2-7	15	CASSIAFTGAYEQYF	TGTGCCAGTAGTATAGCATTTACCGGGGCCTACGAGCAGTACTTC
TRBV18	-	-	TRBJ2-2	15	CASSPPAANTGELFF	TGTGCCAGCTCACCCCCGGCGGCGAACACCGGGGAGCTGTTTTTT
TRBV29-1	-	-	TRBJ2-7	12	CSVEETSHEQYF	TGCAGCGTTGAAGAAACTAGCCACGAGCAGTACTTC